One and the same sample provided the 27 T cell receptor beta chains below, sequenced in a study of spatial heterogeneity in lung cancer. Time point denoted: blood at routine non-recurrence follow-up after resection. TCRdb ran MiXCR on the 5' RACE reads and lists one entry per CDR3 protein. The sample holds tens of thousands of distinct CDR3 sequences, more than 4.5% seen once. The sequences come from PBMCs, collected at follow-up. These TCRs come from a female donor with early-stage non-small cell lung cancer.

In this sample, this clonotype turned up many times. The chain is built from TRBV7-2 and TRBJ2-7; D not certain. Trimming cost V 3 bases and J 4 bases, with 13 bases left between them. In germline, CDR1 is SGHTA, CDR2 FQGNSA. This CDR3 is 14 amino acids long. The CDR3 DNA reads TGTGCCAGCAGCTTTGGCAGCTTAACTTACGAGCAGTACTTC. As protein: CASSFGSLTYEQYF.

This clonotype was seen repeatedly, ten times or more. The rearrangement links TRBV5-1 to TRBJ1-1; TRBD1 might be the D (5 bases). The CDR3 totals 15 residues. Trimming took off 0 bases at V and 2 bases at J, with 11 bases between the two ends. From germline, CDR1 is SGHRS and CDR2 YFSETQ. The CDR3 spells CASSLGDVRNTEAFF. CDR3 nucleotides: TGCGCCAGCAGCTTGGGGGACGTGAGAAACACTGAAGCTTTCTTT.

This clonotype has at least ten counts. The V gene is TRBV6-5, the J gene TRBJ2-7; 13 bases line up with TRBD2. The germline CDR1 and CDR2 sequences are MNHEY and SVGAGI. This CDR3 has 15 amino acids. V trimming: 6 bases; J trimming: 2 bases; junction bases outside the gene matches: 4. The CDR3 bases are TGTGCCAGCAGGACTGGGACTAGCGGGACCTACGAGCAGTACTTC. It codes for CASRTGTSGTYEQYF.

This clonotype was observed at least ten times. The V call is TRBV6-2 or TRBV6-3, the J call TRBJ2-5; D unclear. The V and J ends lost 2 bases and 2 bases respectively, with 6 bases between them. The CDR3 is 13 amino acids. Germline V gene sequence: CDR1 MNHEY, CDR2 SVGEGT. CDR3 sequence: CASSYEVQETQYF. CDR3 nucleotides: TGTGCCAGCAGTTACGAGGTACAAGAGACCCAGTACTTC.

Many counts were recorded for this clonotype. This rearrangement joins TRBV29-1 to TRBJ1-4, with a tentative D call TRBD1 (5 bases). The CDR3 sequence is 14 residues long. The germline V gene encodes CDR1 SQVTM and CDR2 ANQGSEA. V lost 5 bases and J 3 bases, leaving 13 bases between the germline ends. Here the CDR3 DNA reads TGCAGCGTTAGTAGGGACGGCTCTAATGAAAAACTGTTTTTT. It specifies CSVSRDGSNEKLFF.

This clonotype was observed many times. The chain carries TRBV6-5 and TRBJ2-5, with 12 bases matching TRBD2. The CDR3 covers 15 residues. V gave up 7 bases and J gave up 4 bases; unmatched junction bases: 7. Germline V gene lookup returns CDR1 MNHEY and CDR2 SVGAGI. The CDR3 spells CASMASGGAGETQYF. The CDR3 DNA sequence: TGTGCCAGCATGGCTAGCGGGGGGGCCGGAGAGACCCAGTACTTC.

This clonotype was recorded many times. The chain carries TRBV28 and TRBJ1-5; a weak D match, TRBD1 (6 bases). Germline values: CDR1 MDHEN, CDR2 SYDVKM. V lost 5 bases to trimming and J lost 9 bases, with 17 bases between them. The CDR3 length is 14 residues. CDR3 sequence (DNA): TGTGCCAGCAGTCCGGACAGCTGGAAGGGGCCCCAGCATTTT. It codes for CASSPDSWKGPQHF.

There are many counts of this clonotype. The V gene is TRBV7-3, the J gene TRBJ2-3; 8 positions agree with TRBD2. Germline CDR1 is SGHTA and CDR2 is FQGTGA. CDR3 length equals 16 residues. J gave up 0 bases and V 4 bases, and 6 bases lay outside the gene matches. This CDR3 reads CASSSGLAGSTDTQYF. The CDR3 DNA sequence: TGTGCCAGCAGCTCTGGGTTAGCGGGAAGCACAGATACGCAGTATTTT. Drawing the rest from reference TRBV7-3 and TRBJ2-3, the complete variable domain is GAGVSQTPSNKVTEKGKYVELRCDPISGHTALYWYRQSLGQGPEFLIYFQGTGAADDSGLPNDRFFAVRPEGSVSTLKIQRTERGDSAVYLCASSSGLAGSTDTQYFGPGTRLTVL.

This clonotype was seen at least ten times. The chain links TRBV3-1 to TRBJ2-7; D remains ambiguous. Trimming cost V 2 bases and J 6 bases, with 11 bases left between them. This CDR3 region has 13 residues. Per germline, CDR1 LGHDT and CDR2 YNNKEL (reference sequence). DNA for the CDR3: TGTGCCAGCAGCCAAACACGGGTCGCCGAGCAGTACTTC. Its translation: CASSQTRVAEQYF.

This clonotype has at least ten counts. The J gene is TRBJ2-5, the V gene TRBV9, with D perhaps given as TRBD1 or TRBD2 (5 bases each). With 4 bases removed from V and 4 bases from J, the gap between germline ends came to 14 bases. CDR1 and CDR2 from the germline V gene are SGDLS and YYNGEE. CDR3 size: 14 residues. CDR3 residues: CASSSRDPSETQYF. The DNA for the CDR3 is TGTGCCAGCAGCTCCCGGGACCCGTCAGAGACCCAGTACTTC.

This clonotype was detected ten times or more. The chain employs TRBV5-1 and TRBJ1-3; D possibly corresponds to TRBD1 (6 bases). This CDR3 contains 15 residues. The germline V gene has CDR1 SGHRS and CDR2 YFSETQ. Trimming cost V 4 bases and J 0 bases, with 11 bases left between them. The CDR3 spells CASSPRTDSGNTIYF. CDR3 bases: TGCGCCAGCAGCCCCCGGACAGACTCTGGAAACACCATATATTTT.

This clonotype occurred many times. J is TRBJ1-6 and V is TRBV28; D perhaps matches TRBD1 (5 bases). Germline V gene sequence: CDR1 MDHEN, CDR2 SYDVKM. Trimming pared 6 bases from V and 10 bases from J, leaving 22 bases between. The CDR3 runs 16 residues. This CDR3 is CASRPGGAVVSSPLHF. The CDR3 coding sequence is TGTGCCAGCAGGCCCGGCGGGGCGGTGGTGTCCTCACCCCTCCACTTT.

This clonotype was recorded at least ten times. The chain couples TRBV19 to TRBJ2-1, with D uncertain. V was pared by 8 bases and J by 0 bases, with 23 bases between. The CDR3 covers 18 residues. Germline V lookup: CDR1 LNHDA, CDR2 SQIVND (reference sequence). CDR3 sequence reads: CASVGSAGTPSSYNEQFF. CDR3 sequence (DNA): TGTGCCAGTGTTGGAAGTGCTGGAACACCGAGCTCCTACAATGAGCAGTTCTTC.

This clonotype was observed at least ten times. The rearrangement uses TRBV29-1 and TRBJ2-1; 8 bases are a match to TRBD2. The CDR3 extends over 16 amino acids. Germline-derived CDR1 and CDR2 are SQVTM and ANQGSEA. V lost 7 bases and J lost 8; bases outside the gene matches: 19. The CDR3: CSGARAGSGAFYEQFF. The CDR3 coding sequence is TGCAGCGGTGCCCGGGCGGGTAGCGGGGCCTTCTATGAGCAGTTCTTC.

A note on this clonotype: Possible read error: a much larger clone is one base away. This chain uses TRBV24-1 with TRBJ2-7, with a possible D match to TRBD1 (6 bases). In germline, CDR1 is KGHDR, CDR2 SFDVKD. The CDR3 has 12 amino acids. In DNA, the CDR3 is TGTGTCACCAGAGGACAGCCGTACGAGCAGTACTTC. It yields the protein CVTRGQPYEQYF.

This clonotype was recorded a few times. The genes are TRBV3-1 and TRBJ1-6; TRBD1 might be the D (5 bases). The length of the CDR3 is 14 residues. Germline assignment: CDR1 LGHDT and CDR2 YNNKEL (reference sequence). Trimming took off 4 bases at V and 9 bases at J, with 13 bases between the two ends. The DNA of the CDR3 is TGTGCCAGCAGCCCGCAGGGTAGGGGTTCACCCCTCCACTTT. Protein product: CASSPQGRGSPLHF. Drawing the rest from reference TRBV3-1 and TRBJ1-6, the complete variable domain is DTAVSQTPKYLVTQMGNDKSIKCEQNLGHDTMYWYKQDSKKFLKIMFSYNNKELIINETVPNRFSPKSPDKAHLNLHINSLELGDSAVYFCASSPQGRGSPLHFGNGTRLTVT.

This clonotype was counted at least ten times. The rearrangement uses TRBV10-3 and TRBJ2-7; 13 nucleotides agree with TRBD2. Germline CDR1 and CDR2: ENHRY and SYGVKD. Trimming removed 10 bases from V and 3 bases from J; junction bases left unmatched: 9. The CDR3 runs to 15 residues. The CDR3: CATVVRTSGSYEQYF. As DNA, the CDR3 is TGTGCCACCGTAGTTCGGACTAGCGGGAGCTACGAGCAGTACTTC.

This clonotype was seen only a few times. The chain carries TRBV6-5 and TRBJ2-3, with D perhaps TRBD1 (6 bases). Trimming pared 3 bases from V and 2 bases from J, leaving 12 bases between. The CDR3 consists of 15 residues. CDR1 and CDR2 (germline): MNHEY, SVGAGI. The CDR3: CASSYSTGLTDTQYF. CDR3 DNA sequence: TGTGCCAGCAGTTATTCGACAGGACTCACAGATACGCAGTATTTT.

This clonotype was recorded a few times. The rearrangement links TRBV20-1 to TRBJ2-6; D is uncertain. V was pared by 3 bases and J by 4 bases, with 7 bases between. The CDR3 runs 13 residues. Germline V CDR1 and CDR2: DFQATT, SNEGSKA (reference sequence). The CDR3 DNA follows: TGCAGTGCTAGTACAAGCGGGGCCAACGTCCTGACTTTC. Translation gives CSASTSGANVLTF.

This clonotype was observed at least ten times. As DNA, the CDR3 is TGTGCCAGCAGTCCCCAAGGGGGGTCCCAGTACTTC. Translation gives CASSPQGGSQYF. V is TRBV6-2 or TRBV6-3 and J is TRBJ2-5; either TRBD1 or TRBD2 may supply D (6 bases each). Germline-derived CDR1 and CDR2 are MNHEY and SVGEGT. The CDR3 length is 12 residues. V was pared by 5 bases and J by 9 bases, with 13 bases between.

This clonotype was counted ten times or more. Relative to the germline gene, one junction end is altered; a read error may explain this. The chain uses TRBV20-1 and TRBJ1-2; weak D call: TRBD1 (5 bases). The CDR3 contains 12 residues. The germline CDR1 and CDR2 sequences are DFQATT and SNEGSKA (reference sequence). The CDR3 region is CSARDLGREVFF. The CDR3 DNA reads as TGCAGTGCTAGAGATCTCGGCAGGGAGGTGTTCTTC.

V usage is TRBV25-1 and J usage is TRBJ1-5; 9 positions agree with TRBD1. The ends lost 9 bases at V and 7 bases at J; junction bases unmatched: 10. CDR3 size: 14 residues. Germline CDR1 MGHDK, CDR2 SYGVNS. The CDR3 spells CASSGTGIGQPQHF. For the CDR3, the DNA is TGTGCCAGTTCCGGGACAGGGATCGGACAGCCCCAGCATTTT.

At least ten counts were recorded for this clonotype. The DNA of the CDR3 is TGTGCCAGCAGCTCGCGGAGAGGGGCCTACAATGAGCAGTTCTTC. Translation: CASSSRRGAYNEQFF. The V and J genes are TRBV7-3 and TRBJ2-1; D may match TRBD1 or TRBD2 (5 bases each). Trimming left V 4 bases short and J 2 bases short, with 12 bases between. The V gene's germline CDR1 is SGHTA and CDR2 FQGTGA. The CDR3 totals 15 residues.

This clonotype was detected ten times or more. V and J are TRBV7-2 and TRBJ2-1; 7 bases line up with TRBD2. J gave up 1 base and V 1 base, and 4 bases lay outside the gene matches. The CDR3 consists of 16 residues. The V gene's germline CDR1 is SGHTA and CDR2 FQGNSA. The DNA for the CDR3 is TGTGCCAGCAGCTTAGGGCTAGCGGCATCCTACAATGAGCAGTTCTTC. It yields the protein CASSLGLAASYNEQFF.

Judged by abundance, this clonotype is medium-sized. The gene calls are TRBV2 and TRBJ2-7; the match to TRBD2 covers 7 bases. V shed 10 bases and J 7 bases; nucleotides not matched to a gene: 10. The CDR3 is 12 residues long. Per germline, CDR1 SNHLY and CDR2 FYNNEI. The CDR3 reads CATAMGTTEQYF. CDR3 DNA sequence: TGTGCCACCGCGATGGGGACTACGGAGCAGTACTTC.

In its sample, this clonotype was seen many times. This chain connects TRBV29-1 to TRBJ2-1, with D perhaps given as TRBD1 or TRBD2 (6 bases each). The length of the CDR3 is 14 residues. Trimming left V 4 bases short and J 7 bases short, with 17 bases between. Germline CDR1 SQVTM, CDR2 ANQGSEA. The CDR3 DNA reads TGCAGCGTTGGTGTGGGGGGCGCCCCAAATGAGCAGTTCTTC. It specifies CSVGVGGAPNEQFF.

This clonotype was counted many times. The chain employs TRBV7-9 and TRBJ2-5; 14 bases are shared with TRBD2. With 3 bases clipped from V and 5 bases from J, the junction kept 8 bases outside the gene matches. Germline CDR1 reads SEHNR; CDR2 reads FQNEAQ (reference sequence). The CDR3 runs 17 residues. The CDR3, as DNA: TGTGCCAGCAGCTTCCCCACCCGGACTAGCGGGAGGGAGACCCAGTACTTC. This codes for CASSFPTRTSGRETQYF.